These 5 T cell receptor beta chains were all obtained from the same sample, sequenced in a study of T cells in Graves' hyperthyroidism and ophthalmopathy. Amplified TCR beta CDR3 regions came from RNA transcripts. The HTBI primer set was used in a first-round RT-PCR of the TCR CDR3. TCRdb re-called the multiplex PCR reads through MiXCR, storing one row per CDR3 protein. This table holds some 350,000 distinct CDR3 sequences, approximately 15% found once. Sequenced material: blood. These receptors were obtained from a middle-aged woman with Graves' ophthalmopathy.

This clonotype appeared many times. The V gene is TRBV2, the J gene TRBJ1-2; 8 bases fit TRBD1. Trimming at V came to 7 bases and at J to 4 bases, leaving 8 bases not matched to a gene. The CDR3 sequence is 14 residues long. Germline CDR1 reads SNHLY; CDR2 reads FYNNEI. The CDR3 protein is CASNRTGNGYGYTF. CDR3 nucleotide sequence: TGTGCCAGCAATAGGACAGGGAATGGCTATGGCTACACCTTC.

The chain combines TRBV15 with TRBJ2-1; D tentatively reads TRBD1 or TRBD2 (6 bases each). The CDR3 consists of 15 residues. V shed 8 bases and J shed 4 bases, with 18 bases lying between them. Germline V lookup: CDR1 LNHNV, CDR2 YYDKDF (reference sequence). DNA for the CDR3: TGTGCCACCCTTAGTAAGGGGGGCCCTTACAATGAGCAGTTCTTC. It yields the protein CATLSKGGPYNEQFF.

CDR3 sequence reads: CASSLVAGRGSYNEQFF. The CDR3 bases are TGTGCCAGCAGCTTAGTGGCGGGGCGGGGCTCCTACAATGAGCAGTTCTTC. The J gene is TRBJ2-1, the V gene TRBV7-2; D is perhaps TRBD2 (6 bases). The V gene lost 1 base and the J gene lost 0 bases, with 13 bases spanning the gap. The CDR3 contains 17 residues. Germline V lookup: CDR1 SGHTA, CDR2 FQGNSA.

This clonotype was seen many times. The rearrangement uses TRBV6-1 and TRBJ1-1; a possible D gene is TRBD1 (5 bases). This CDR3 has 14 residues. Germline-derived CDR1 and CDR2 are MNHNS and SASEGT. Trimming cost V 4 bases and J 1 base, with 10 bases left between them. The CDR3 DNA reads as TGTGCCAGCAGTGCACAGGTGAAGAACACTGAAGCTTTCTTT. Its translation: CASSAQVKNTEAFF.

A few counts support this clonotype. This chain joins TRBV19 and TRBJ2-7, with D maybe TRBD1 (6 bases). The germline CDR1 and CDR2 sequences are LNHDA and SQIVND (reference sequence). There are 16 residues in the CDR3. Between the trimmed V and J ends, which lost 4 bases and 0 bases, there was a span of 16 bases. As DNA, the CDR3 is TGTGCCAGTAGTAAAGAGGGGGTACAAATCTCCTACGAGCAGTACTTC. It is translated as CASSKEGVQISYEQYF. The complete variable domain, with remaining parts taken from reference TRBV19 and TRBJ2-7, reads DGGITQSPKYLFRKEGQNVTLSCEQNLNHDAMYWYRQDPGQGLRLIYYSQIVNDFQKGDIAEGYSVSREKKESFPLTVTSAQKNPTAFYLCASSKEGVQISYEQYFGPGTRLTVT.